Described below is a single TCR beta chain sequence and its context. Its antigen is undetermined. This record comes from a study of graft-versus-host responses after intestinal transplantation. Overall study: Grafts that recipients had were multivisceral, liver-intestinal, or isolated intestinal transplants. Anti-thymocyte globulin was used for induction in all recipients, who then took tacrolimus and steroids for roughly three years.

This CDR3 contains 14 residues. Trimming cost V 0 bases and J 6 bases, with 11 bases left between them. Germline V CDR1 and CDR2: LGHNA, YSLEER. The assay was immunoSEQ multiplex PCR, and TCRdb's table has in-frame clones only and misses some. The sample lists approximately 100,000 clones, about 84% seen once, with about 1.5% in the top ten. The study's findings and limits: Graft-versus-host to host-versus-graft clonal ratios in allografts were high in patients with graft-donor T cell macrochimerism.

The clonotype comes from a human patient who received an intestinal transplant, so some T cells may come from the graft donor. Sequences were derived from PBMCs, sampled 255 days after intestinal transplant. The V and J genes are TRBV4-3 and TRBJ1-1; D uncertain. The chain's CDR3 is CASSQDSSQPEAFF. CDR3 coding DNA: TGCGCCAGCAGCCAAGATAGCAGCCAGCCTGAAGCTTTCTTT.